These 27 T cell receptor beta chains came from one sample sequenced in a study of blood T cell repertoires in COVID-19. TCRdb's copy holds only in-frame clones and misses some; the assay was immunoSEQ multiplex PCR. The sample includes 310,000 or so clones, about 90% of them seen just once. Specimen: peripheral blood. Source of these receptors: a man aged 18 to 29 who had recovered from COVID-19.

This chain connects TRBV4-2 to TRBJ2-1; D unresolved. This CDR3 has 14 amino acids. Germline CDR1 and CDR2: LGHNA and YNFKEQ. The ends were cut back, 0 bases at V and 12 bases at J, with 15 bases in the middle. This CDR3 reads CASSQDPGRRGQFF. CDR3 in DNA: TGTGCCAGCAGCCAAGATCCCGGCCGCCGCGGGCAGTTCTTC.

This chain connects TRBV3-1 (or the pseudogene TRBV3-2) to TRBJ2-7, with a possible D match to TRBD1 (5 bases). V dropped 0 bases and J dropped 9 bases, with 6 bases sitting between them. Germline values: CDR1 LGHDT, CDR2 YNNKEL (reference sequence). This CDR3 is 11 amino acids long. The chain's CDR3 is CASSQEGAQYF. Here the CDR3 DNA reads TGTGCCAGCAGCCAAGAAGGGGCGCAGTACTTC.

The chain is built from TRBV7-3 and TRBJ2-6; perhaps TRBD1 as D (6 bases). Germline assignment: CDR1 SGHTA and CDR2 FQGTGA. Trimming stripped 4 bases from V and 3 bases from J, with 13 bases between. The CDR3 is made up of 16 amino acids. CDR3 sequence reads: CASSSDRSSGANVLTF. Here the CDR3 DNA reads TGTGCCAGCAGCTCTGACAGGAGCAGTGGGGCCAACGTCCTGACTTTC.

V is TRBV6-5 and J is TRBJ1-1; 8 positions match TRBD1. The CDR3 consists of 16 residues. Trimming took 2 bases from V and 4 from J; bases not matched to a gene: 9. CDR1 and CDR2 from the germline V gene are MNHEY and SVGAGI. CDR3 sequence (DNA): TGTGCCAGCAGTTACGGTCTCAGGGGGCCGGGCACTGAAGCTTTCTTT. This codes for CASSYGLRGPGTEAFF.

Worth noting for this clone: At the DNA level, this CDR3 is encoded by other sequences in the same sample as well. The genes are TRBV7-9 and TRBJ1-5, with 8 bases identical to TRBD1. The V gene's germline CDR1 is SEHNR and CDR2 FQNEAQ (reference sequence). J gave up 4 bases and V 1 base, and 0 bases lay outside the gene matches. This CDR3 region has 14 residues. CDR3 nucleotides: TGTGCCAGCAGCTTAGGACAGGGGAATCAGCCCCAGCATTTT. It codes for CASSLGQGNQPQHF.

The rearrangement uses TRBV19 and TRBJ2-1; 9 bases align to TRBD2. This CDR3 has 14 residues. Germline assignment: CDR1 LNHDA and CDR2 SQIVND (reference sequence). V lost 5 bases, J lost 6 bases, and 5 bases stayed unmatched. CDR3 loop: CASSSGLASNEQFF. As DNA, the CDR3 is TGTGCCAGTAGTTCGGGACTAGCCAGCAATGAGCAGTTCTTC.

CDR3 in DNA: TGTGCCAGCGAGACCGGGACAGCCACCTACGAGCAGTACTTC. Its protein is CASETGTATYEQYF. The V and J genes are TRBV6-5 and TRBJ2-7; 7 bases map to TRBD1. Germline V gene sequence: CDR1 MNHEY, CDR2 SVGAGI. CDR3 length: 14 residues. J lost 2 bases, V lost 8 bases, and 9 bases had no gene match.

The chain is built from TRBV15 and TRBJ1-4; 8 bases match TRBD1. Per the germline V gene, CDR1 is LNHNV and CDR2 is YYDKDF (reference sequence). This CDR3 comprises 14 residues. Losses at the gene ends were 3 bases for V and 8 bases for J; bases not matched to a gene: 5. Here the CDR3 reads CATSRGGQEEKLFF. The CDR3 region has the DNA TGTGCCACCAGCAGGGGGGGACAGGAAGAAAAACTGTTTTTT.

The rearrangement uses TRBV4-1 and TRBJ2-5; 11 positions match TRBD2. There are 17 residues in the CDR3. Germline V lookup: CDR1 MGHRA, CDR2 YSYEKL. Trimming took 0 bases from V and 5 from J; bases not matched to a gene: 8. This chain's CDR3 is CASSQESSGRAGETQYF. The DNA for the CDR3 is TGCGCCAGCAGCCAAGAGAGTAGCGGGAGGGCCGGGGAGACCCAGTACTTC.

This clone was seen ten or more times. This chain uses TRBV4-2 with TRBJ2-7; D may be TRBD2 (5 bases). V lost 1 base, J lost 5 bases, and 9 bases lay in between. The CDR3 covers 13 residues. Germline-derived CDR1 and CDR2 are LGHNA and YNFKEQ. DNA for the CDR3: TGTGCCAGCAGCCAAGCGGGAATACACGAGCAGTACTTC. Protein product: CASSQAGIHEQYF.

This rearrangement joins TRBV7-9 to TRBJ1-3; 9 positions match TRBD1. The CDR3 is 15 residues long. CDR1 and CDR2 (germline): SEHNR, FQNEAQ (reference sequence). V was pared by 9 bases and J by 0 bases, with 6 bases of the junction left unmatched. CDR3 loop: CASGDRARSGNTIYF. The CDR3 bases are TGTGCCAGTGGGGACAGGGCTCGCTCTGGAAACACCATATATTTT. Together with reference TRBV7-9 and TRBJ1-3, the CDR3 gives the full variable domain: DTGVSQNPRHKITKRGQNVTFRCDPISEHNRLYWYRQTLGQGPEFLTYFQNEAQLEKSRLLSDRFSAERPKGSFSTLEIQRTEQGDSAMYLCASGDRARSGNTIYFGEGSWLTVV.

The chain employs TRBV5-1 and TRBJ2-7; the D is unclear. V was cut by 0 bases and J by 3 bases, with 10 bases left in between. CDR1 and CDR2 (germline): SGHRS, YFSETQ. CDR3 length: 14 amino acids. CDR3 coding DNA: TGCGCCAGCAGCTTGGGGGCCCCAGACTACGAGCAGTACTTC. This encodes CASSLGAPDYEQYF.

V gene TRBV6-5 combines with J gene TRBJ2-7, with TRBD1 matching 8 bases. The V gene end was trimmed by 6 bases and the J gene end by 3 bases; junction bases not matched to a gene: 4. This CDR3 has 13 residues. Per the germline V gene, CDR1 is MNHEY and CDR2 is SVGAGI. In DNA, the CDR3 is TGTGCCAGCAGGAAAACAGGGGGCTACGAGCAGTACTTC. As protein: CASRKTGGYEQYF.

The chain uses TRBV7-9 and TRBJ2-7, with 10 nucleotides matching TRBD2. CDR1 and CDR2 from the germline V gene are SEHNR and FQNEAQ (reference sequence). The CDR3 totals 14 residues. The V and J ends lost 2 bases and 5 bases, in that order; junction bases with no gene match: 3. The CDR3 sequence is CASSLSLAGDEQYF. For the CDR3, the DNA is TGTGCCAGCAGCTTAAGCCTAGCGGGAGACGAGCAGTACTTC.

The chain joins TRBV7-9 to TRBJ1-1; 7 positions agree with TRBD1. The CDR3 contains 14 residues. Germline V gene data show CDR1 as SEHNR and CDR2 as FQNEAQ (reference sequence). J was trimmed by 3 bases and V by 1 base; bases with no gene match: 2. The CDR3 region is CASSLGGQYTEAFF. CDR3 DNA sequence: TGTGCCAGCAGCTTAGGGGGACAGTACACTGAAGCTTTCTTT. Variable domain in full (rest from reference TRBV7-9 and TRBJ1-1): DTGVSQNPRHKITKRGQNVTFRCDPISEHNRLYWYRQTLGQGPEFLTYFQNEAQLEKSRLLSDRFSAERPKGSFSTLEIQRTEQGDSAMYLCASSLGGQYTEAFFGQGTRLTVV.

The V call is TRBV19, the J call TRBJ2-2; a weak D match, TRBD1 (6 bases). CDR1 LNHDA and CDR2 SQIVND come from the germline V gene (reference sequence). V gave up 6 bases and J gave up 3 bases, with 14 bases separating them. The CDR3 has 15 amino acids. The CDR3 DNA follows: TGTGCCAGTAGCGCCGCCCAGGGGTACACCGGGGAGCTGTTTTTT. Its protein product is CASSAAQGYTGELFF.

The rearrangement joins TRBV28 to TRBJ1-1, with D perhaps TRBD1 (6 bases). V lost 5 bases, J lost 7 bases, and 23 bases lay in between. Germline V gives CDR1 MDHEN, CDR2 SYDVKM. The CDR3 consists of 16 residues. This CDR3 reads CASSIPLRGSPHEAFF. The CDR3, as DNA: TGTGCCAGCAGTATTCCCCTTAGGGGGAGTCCCCATGAAGCTTTCTTT.

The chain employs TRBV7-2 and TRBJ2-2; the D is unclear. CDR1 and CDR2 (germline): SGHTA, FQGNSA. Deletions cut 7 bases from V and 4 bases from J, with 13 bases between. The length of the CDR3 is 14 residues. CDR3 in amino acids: CASIGGSFTGELFF. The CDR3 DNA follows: TGTGCCAGCATCGGCGGATCTTTCACCGGGGAGCTGTTTTTT.

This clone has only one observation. CDR3 DNA: TGTGCCAGCAGTGAAGCGACAGGGGAAGAGACCCAGTACTTC. Encoded protein: CASSEATGEETQYF. The chain joins TRBV2 to TRBJ2-5, with 8 bases fitting TRBD1. Germline V lookup: CDR1 SNHLY, CDR2 FYNNEI. CDR3 length: 14 residues. Trimming removed 0 bases from V and 3 bases from J; junction bases left unmatched: 0.

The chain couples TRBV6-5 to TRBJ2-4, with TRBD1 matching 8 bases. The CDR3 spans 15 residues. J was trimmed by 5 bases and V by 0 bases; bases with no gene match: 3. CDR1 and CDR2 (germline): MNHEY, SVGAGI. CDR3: CASSYSMGQENIQYF. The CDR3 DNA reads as TGTGCCAGCAGTTACTCGATGGGACAGGAAAACATTCAGTACTTC.

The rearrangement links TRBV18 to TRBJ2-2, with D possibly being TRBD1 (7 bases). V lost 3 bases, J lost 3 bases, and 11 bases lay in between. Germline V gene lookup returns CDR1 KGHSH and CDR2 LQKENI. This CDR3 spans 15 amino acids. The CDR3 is CASSPRGVDTGELFF. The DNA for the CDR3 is TGTGCCAGCTCACCCAGGGGGGTGGACACCGGGGAGCTGTTTTTT.

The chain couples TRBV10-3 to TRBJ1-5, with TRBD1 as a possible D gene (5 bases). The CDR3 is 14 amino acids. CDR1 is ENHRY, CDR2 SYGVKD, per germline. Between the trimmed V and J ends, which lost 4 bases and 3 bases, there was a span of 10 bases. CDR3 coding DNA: TGTGCCATCAGTGTACAGGCTACCAATCAGCCCCAGCATTTT. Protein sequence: CAISVQATNQPQHF.

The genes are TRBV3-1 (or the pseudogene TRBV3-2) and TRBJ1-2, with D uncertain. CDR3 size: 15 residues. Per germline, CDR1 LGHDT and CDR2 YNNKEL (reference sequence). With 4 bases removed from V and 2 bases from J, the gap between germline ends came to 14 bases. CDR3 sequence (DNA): TGTGCCAGCAGCCCCCTGTTGAGGCAGAACTATGGCTACACCTTC. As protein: CASSPLLRQNYGYTF.

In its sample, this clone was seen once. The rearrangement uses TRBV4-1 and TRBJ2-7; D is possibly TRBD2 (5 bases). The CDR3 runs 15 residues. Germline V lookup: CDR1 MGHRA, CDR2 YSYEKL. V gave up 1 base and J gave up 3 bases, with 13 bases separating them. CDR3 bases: TGCGCCAGCAGCCAAGTCGAGACGGGGAGCTACGAGCAGTACTTC. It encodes CASSQVETGSYEQYF.

The CDR3 is CASSYSRAALMIEQFF. DNA for the CDR3: TGTGCCAGCAGTTATTCGAGGGCAGCATTAATGATTGAGCAGTTCTTC. The V gene is TRBV6-2 or TRBV6-3, the J gene TRBJ2-1; maybe TRBD2 (5 bases). This CDR3 spans 16 amino acids. V shed 3 bases and J shed 9 bases, with 21 bases lying between them. CDR1 and CDR2 from the germline V gene are MNHEY and SVGEGT.

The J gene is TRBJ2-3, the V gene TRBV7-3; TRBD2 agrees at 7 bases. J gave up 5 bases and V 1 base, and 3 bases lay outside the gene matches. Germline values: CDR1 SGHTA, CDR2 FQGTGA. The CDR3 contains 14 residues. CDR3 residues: CASSLRLAGDTQYF. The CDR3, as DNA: TGTGCCAGCAGCTTAAGACTAGCTGGAGATACGCAGTATTTT.

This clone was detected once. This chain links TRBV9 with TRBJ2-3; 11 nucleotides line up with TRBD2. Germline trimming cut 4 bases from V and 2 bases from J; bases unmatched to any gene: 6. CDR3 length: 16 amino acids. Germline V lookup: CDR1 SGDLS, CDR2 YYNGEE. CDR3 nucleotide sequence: TGTGCCAGCAGCACAACTAGCGGGGGATACACAGATACGCAGTATTTT. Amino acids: CASSTTSGGYTDTQYF. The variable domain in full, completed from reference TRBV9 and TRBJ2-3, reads DSGVTQTPKHLITATGQRVTLRCSPRSGDLSVYWYQQSLDQGLQFLIQYYNGEERAKGNILERFSAQQFPDLHSELNLSSLELGDSALYFCASSTTSGGYTDTQYFGPGTRLTVL.